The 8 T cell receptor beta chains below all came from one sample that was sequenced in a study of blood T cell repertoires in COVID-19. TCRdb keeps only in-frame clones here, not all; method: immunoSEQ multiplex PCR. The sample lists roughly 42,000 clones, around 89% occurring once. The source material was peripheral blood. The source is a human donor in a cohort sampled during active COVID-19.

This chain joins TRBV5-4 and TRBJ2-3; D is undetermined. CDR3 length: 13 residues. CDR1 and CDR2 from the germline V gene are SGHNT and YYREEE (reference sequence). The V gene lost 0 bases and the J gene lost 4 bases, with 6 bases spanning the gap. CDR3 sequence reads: CASSLESADTQYF. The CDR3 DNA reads TGTGCCAGCAGCTTGGAATCGGCAGATACGCAGTATTTT.

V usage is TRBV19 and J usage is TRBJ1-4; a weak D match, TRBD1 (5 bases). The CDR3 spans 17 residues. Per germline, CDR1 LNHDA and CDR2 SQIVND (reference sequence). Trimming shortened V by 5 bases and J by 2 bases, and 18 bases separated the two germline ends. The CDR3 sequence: CASSSRGGKITNEKLFF. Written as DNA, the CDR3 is TGTGCCAGTAGTTCCCGCGGGGGTAAGATCACTAATGAAAAACTGTTTTTT.

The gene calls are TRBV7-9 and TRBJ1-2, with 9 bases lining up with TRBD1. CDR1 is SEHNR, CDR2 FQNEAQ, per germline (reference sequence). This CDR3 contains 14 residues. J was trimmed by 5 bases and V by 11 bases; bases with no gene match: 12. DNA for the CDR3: TGTGCCTACCCGGGACAGGGAGTTGTGTATGGCTACACCTTC. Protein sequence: CAYPGQGVVYGYTF.

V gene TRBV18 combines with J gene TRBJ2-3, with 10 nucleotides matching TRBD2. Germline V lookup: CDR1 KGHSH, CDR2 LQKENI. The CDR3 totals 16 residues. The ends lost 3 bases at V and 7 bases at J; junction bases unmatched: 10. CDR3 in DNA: TGTGCCAGCTCACCCCCCCTAGCGGGAGTCGGGAATACGCAGTATTTT. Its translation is CASSPPLAGVGNTQYF.

The CDR3 DNA reads as TGTGCCAGCAGCTTCTTCAGTACAGCCGGCACAGATACGCAGTATTTT. It specifies CASSFFSTAGTDTQYF. The chain recombines TRBV7-2 with TRBJ2-3, with D hard to call. In germline, CDR1 is SGHTA, CDR2 FQGNSA. This CDR3 region has 16 residues. V lost 3 bases and J 1 base, leaving 14 bases between the germline ends. The full variable domain, in which reference TRBV7-2 and TRBJ2-3 provide the parts outside the CDR3, is GAGVSQSPSNKVTEKGKDVELRCDPISGHTALYWYRQSLGQGLEFLIYFQGNSAPDKSGLPSDRFSAERTGGSVSTLTIQRTQQEDSAVYLCASSFFSTAGTDTQYFGPGTRLTVL.

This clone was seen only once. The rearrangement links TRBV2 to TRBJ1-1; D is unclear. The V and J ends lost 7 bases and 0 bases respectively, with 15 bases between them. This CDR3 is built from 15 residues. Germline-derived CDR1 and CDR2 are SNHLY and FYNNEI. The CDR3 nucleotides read TGTGCCAGCACCACGGACTTGGGTTTGAACACTGAAGCTTTCTTT. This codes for CASTTDLGLNTEAFF. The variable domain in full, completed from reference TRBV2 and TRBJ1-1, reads EPEVTQTPSHQVTQMGQEVILRCVPISNHLYFYWYRQILGQKVEFLVSFYNNEISEKSEIFDDQFSVERPDGSNFTLKIRSTKLEDSAMYFCASTTDLGLNTEAFFGQGTRLTVV.

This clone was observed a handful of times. The CDR3 DNA follows: TGTGCCAGCAGTGGCGGGACGGACACAGATACGCAGTATTTT. Amino acid sequence: CASSGGTDTDTQYF. The chain links TRBV6-4 to TRBJ2-3; the D gene is possibly TRBD2 (6 bases). CDR3 length equals 14 residues. The ends were cut back, 4 bases at V and 2 bases at J, with 10 bases in the middle. Germline lookup yields CDR1 MRHNA and CDR2 SNTAGT.

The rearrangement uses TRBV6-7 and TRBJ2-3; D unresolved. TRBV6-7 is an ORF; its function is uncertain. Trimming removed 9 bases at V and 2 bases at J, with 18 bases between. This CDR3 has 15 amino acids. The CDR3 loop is CARPRSLLFTDTQYF. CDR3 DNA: TGTGCCAGGCCGAGGTCCCTGCTTTTCACAGATACGCAGTATTTT.